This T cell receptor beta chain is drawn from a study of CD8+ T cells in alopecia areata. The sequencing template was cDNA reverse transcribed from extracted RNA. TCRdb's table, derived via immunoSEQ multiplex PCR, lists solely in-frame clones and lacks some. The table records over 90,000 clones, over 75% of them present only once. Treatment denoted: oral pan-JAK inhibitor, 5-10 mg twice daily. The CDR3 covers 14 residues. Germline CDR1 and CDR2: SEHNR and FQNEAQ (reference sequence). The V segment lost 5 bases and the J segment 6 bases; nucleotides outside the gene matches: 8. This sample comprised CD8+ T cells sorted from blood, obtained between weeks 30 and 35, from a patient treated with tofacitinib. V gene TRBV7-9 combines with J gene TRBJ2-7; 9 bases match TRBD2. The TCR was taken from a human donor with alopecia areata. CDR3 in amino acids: CASSVSGGFSEQYF. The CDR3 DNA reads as TGTGCCAGCAGCGTGAGCGGGGGGTTCAGCGAGCAGTACTTC.